The clone carrying this T cell receptor (beta chain) was detected only a few times. Its target is unknown. The sample has other DNA sequences that encode this CDR3 too. The data originate from a study of OX40 agonist ivuxolimab in advanced cancers. Study overall: A mean age of around 66 years, range about 20 to 85, was recorded, and approximately 85% were male. Past anti-PD-1, anti-PD-L1 or anti-CTLA-4 therapy was accepted, and 40% to 50% had received some.

Study observations and caveats: Certain nonresponding patients likewise had low normalized T-cell clonal expansion.

Germline V lookup: CDR1 SGHAT, CDR2 FQNNGV. This CDR3 has 12 residues. V was cut by 1 base and J by 4 bases, with 5 bases left in between. Sequencing was performed with immunoSEQ multiplex PCR; in TCRdb, only in-frame clones are kept and a portion is missing. The sample shows over 70,000 clones, 78% of them seen only once. The source material was CD4+ or CD8+ T cells sorted from blood, sampled in a trial of the OX40 agonist ivuxolimab. The chain has TRBV11-2 and TRBJ2-7; D remains ambiguous. The TCR was taken from an adult with an advanced solid tumor such as melanoma, head and neck, liver or kidney cancer. The DNA for the CDR3 is TGTGCCAGCAGCTTAGCCTCTTACGAGCAGTACTTC. Its translation: CASSLASYEQYF. The complete variable domain, with remaining parts taken from reference TRBV11-2 and TRBJ2-7, reads EAGVAQSPRYKIIEKRQSVAFWCNPISGHATLYWYQQILGQGPKLLIQFQNNGVVDDSQLPKDRFSAERLKGVDSTLKIQPAKLEDSAVYLCASSLASYEQYFGPGTRLTVT.